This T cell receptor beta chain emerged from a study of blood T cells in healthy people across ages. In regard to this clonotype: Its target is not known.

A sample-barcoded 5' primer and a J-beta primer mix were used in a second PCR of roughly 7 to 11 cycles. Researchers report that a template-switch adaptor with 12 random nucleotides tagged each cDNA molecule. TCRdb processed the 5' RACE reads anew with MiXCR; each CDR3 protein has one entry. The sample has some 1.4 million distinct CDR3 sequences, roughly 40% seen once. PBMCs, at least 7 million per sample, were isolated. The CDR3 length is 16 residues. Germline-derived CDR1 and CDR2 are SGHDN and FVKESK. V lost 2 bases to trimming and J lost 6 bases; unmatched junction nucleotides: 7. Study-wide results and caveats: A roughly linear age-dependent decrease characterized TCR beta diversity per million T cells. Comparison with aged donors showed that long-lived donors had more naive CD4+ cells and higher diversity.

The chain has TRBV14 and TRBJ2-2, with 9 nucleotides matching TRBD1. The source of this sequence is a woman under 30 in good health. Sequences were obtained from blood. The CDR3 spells CASSQNSGTGSGELFF. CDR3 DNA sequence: TGTGCCAGCAGCCAAAACTCCGGGACAGGGTCCGGGGAGCTGTTTTTT.